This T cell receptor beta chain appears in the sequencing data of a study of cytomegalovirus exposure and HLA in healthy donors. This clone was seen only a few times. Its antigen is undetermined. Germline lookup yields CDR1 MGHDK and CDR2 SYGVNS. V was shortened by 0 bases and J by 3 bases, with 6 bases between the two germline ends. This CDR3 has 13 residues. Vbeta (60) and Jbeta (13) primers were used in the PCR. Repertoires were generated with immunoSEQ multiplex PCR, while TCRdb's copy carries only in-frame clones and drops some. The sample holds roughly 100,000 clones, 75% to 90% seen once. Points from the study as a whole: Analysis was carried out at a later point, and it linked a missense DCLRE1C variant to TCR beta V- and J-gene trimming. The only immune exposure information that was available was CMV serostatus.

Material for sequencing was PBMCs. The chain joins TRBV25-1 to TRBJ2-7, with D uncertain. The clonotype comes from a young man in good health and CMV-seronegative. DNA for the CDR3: TGTGCCAGCAGTGAATATACGGGCTACGAGCAGTACTTC. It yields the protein CASSEYTGYEQYF.